These 10 T cell receptor beta chains originate from one sample sequenced in a study of regulatory T cells in long-lasting Graves disease. For TCR beta, libraries came from iRepertoire HTBI primers and Arm-PCR of CDR3 regions. TCRdb passed the multiplex PCR reads through MiXCR, listing each CDR3 protein once. The sample lists about 470,000 distinct CDR3 sequences, roughly 20% seen once, with 7% to 10% in the top ten. The time point here: persistent/refractory GD, antithyroid drugs over 5 years with positive TRAb. Following extraction of RNA from PBMCs, that RNA was used to make the TCR library. Source: peripheral blood mononuclear cells (PBMCs), taken when the disease was refractory, from a patient treated with antithyroid drugs. The origin of the receptors is a female donor with Graves disease.

This clonotype occurred many times. The genes are TRBV5-1 and TRBJ2-7; D gene uncertain. The CDR3 is 15 residues long. The V and J ends lost 2 bases and 2 bases respectively, with 14 bases between them. CDR1 and CDR2 from the germline V gene are SGHRS and YFSETQ. CDR3 sequence: CASSFTPGSTYEQYF. For the CDR3, the DNA is TGCGCCAGCAGCTTCACTCCGGGCTCAACCTACGAGCAGTACTTC.

This clonotype has just a few counts. J is TRBJ1-3 and V is TRBV27; maybe TRBD1 (5 bases). The germline V gene encodes CDR1 MNHEY and CDR2 SMNVEV (reference sequence). The CDR3 runs 14 residues. The ends were cut back, 3 bases at V and 8 bases at J, with 14 bases in the middle. The CDR3 region has the DNA TGTGCCAGCAGTTTCGGGACCCCCGGGGACACCATATATTTT. This gives the protein CASSFGTPGDTIYF.

In its sample, this clonotype was seen many times. This rearrangement joins TRBV6-1 to TRBJ2-7, with 7 bases that match TRBD1. In germline, CDR1 is MNHNS, CDR2 SASEGT. V shed 6 bases, J shed 2 bases, and the junction held 10 bases outside the gene matches. CDR3 size: 15 residues. The CDR3 DNA is TGTGCCAGCAGCCCAGGGGGTGGGGTGGCCTACGAGCAGTACTTC. Translating gives CASSPGGGVAYEQYF.

This clonotype was recorded many times. This rearrangement joins TRBV6-2 or TRBV6-3 to TRBJ1-2; 8 bases are a match to TRBD1. J gave up 4 bases and V 2 bases, and 6 bases lay outside the gene matches. The CDR3 runs 15 residues. Germline lookup yields CDR1 MNHEY and CDR2 SVGEGT. The CDR3, as DNA: TGTGCCAGCAGTTACGCCGGACAGGGCTTCTATGGCTACACCTTC. Protein: CASSYAGQGFYGYTF.

This clonotype was observed at least ten times. The chain is built from TRBV3-1 and TRBJ1-2, with D uncertain. The CDR3 runs to 13 residues. The V gene lost 4 bases and the J gene lost 12 bases, with 18 bases spanning the gap. The V gene's germline CDR1 is LGHDT and CDR2 YNNKEL (reference sequence). The CDR3: CASSPARSTRNTF. For the CDR3, the DNA is TGTGCCAGCAGCCCGGCCAGGTCTACCCGTAACACCTTC.

In its sample, this clonotype was seen a few times. This chain joins TRBV7-8 and TRBJ2-7; 10 nucleotides agree with TRBD2. CDR3 length: 14 amino acids. Germline values: CDR1 SGHVS, CDR2 FQNEAQ. The J segment lost 2 bases and the V segment lost 3 bases, leaving 1 base of the junction unmatched. The CDR3 DNA reads as TGTGCCAGCAGCTTTAGCGGGAGGCCCTACGAGCAGTACTTC. It specifies CASSFSGRPYEQYF.

This chain uses TRBV25-1 with TRBJ2-2; D is undetermined. The ends were cut back, 4 bases at V and 2 bases at J, with 11 bases in the middle. This CDR3 region has 15 residues. Germline CDR1 MGHDK, CDR2 SYGVNS. The CDR3 reads CASSGMTENTGELFF. Written as DNA, the CDR3 is TGTGCCAGCAGTGGAATGACGGAAAACACCGGGGAGCTGTTTTTT. Full variable domain (missing parts from reference TRBV25-1 and TRBJ2-2): EADIYQTPRYLVIGTGKKITLECSQTMGHDKMYWYQQDPGMELHLIHYSYGVNSTEKGDLSSESTVSRIRTEHFPLTLESARPSHTSQYLCASSGMTENTGELFFGEGSRLTVL.

J is TRBJ1-6 and V is TRBV5-6; no clear D. V lost 4 bases to trimming and J lost 16 bases, with 18 bases between them. In germline, CDR1 is SGHDT, CDR2 YYEEEE. The CDR3 is made up of 13 amino acids. Here the CDR3 reads CASSDFSRNELHF. Here the CDR3 DNA reads TGTGCCAGCAGCGACTTTTCCAGGAACGAGCTCCACTTT.

This clonotype was counted many times. The chain recombines TRBV28 with TRBJ1-4, with D possibly being TRBD1 (5 bases). V shed 5 bases and J shed 2 bases, with 9 bases lying between them. The CDR3 length is 14 residues. The germline CDR1 and CDR2 sequences are MDHEN and SYDVKM. The CDR3 nucleotides are TGTGCCAGCAGTCGGGGGTCGACTAATGAAAAACTGTTTTTT. This encodes CASSRGSTNEKLFF.

Many counts were recorded for this clonotype. The chain links TRBV20-1 to TRBJ2-7, with 10 nucleotides matching TRBD1. The CDR3 totals 13 residues. In germline, CDR1 is DFQATT, CDR2 SNEGSKA (reference sequence). Trimming cost V 4 bases and J 6 bases; bases outside gene matches: 6. The CDR3 spells CSATIRTGGEQYF. The CDR3, as DNA: TGCAGTGCTACGATCAGGACAGGGGGCGAGCAGTACTTC.